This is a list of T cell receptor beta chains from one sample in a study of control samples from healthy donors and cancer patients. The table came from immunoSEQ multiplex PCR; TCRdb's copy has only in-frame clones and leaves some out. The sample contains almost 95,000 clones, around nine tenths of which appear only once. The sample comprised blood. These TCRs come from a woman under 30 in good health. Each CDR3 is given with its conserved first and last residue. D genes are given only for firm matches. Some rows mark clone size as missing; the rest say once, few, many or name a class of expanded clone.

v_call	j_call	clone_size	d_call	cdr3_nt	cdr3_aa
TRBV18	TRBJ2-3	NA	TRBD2	TGTGCCAGCTCACCATCGGGGGGACGGACAGATACGCAGTATTTT	CASSPSGGRTDTQYF
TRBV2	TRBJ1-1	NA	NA	TGTGCCAGCAGTGATGAGGGGGGAGGAACTGAAGCTTTCTTT	CASSDEGGGTEAFF
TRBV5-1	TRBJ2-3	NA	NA	TGCGCCAGCAGCTTGATCGCGGGACAGCCAAGCACAGATACGCAGTATTTT	CASSLIAGQPSTDTQYF
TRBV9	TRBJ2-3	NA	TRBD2	TGTGCCAGCAGCCTAGCGGGGTCCACAGATACGCAGTATTTT	CASSLAGSTDTQYF
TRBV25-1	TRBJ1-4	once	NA	TGTGCCAGCAGTGAATCAGGAGCACAACACTGGGGCGAAAAACTGTTTTTT	CASSESGAQHWGEKLFF
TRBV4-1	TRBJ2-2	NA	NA	TGCGCCAGCAGCCAAGATTTAGGGGCCGGGGAGCTGTTTTTT	CASSQDLGAGELFF
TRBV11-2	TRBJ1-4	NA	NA	TGTGCCAGCAGCTTAGAAAGGACTAATGAAAAACTGTTTTTT	CASSLERTNEKLFF
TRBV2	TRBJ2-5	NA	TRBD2	TGTGCCAGCAGTAACCTAACCCCGAGCGCAGCGGGAGGAGAGACCCAGTACTTC	CASSNLTPSAAGGETQYF
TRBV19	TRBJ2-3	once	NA	TGTGCCAGTAGTATAGATCGCACGGCAGATACGCAGTATTTT	CASSIDRTADTQYF
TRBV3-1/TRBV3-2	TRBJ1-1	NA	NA	TGTGCCAGCAGCCACGCCAGGGTTACTGAAGCTTTCTTT	CASSHARVTEAFF
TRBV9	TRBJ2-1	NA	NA	TGTGCCAGCAGCGTAGTACCGGGGGGCTCTAAGCAGTTCTTC	CASSVVPGGSKQFF
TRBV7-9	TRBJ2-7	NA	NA	TGTGCCAGCAGCCCGACATTGACGGGGACCTACGAGCAGTACTTC	CASSPTLTGTYEQYF
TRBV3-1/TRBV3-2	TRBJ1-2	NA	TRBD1	TGTGCCAGCAGCTCGCAGGGGACAGGGGGGTCGGGTGGCTACACCTTC	CASSSQGTGGSGGYTF
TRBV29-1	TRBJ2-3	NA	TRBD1	TGCAGCGTTGAAAATCCGGCAGGGGGCACGAGCACAGATACGCAGTATTTT	CSVENPAGGTSTDTQYF
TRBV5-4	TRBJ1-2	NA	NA	TGTGCCAGCAGCGTACCGGGACAAGTACTGGGGGAGTATGGCTACACCTTC	CASSVPGQVLGEYGYTF
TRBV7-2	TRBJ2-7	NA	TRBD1	TGTGCCAGCAGCTTATACAGGGGGCTAACCCCCTACGAGCAGTACTTC	CASSLYRGLTPYEQYF
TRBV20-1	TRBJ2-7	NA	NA	TGCAGTGCTAGTCATCCAGGGGACCTGGGGCAGTACTTC	CSASHPGDLGQYF
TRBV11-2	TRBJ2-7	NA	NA	TGTGCCAGCCGCCCCGGGGGTCCCATCTACGAGCAGTACTTC	CASRPGGPIYEQYF
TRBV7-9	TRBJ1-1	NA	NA	TGTGCCAGCAGCTACGGGCCCAAAGGGGCTTTCTTT	CASSYGPKGAFF
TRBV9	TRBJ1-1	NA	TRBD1	TGTGCCAGCAGCGAGGCCGGGACAGGGTTTGCTGAAGCTTTCTTT	CASSEAGTGFAEAFF
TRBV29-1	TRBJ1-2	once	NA	TGCAGCGTCATCGTCACTCAGGGGAGGGTCGGCTACACCTTC	CSVIVTQGRVGYTF
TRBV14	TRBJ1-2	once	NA	TGTGCCAGCAGCCAAGATGCGTCAGTATGGTGGGGCTACACCTTC	CASSQDASVWWGYTF
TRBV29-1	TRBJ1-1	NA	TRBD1	TGCAGCGTTCCTCCGGGACAGGGGTCGGGGAACACTGAAGCTTTCTTT	CSVPPGQGSGNTEAFF
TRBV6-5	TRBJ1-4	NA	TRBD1	TGTGCCAGCAGCCAGACAGGGTCTATTGAAAAACTGTTTTTT	CASSQTGSIEKLFF
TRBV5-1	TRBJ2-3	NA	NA	TGCGCCAGCAGGGAGTTAGACCGAGATACGCAGTATTTT	CASRELDRDTQYF
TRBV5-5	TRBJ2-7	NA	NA	TGTGCCAGCAGAACGGATCACTCCTACGAGCAGTACTTC	CASRTDHSYEQYF
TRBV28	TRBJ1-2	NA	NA	TGTGCCAGCAGTTTGCAGGGGCGCTATGGCTACACCTTC	CASSLQGRYGYTF
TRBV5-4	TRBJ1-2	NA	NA	TGTGCCAGCAGCTCTAAGACTAACTATGGCTACACCTTC	CASSSKTNYGYTF
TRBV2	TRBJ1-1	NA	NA	TGTGCCAGCAGGGCCCGGGGTGTGGAGACTGAAGCTTTCTTT	CASRARGVETEAFF
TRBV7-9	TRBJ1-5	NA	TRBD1	TGTGCCAGCGAGGAGGGGGCCGGCTCGAGCAATCAGCCCCAGCATTTT	CASEEGAGSSNQPQHF
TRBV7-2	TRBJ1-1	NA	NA	TGTGCCAGCAGCTTATTGATGAGCGGAAACACTGAAGCTTTCTTT	CASSLLMSGNTEAFF
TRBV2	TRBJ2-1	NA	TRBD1	TGTGCCAGCACCACGGGACAGGGGGGCTATGAGCAGTTCTTC	CASTTGQGGYEQFF
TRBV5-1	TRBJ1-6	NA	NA	TGCGCCAGCAGCTTGGCCTTTTCCGCCAGTTCCAATTCACCCCTCCACTTT	CASSLAFSASSNSPLHF
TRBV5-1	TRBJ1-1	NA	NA	TGCGCCAGCAGTTTCGGGGCGAACACTGAAGCTTTCTTT	CASSFGANTEAFF
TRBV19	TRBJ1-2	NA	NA	TGTGCCAGTAGTATTAAGATCGGGCGAAACTACACCTTC	CASSIKIGRNYTF
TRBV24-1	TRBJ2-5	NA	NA	TGTGCCACCAGTGACCTGAAAGGGGCCCAGTACTTC	CATSDLKGAQYF
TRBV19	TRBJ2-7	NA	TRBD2	TGTGCCAGTAGTACACCCGGGAGGGACTACGAGCAGTACTTC	CASSTPGRDYEQYF
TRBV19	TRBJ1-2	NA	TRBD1	TGTGCCAGTAGTATAGCCAGTACAGGGGGCTATGGCTACACCTTC	CASSIASTGGYGYTF
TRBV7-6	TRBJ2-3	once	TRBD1	TGTGCCAGCAGCAGGCCCGGGACAGGCGCTTACGATACGCAGTATTTT	CASSRPGTGAYDTQYF
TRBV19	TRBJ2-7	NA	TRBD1	TGTGCCAGTAGTAAAGGGACAGGGAGCTCCTACGAGCAGTACTTC	CASSKGTGSSYEQYF
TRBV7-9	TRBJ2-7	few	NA	TGTGCCAGCAGCTATCAGGGTAACTACGAGCAGTACTTC	CASSYQGNYEQYF
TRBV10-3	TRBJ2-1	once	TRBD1	TGTGCCATCAGTGGTTCGACAGGGCTTAACTCCTACAATGAGCAGTTCTTC	CAISGSTGLNSYNEQFF
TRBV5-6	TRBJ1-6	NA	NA	TGTGCCAGCAGCTTAATAGGGGGAAATAATTCACCCCTCCACTTT	CASSLIGGNNSPLHF
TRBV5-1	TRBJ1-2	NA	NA	TGCGCCAGCAGCATGACGGGCCCTGGAGCTGGCTACACCTTC	CASSMTGPGAGYTF
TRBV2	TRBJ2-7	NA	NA	TGTGCCAGCAGTGTTACCAGGGATGAGCAGTACTTC	CASSVTRDEQYF
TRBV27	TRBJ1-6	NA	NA	TGTGCCAGCAGTCCCCCTACTAAAAATTCACCCCTCCACTTT	CASSPPTKNSPLHF
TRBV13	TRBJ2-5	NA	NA	TGTGCCAGCAGTCGGCAGGGAGAGACCCAGTACTTC	CASSRQGETQYF
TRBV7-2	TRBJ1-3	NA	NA	TGTGCCAGCAGTACAGGTTACTCTGGAAACACCATATATTTT	CASSTGYSGNTIYF
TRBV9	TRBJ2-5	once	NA	TGTGCCAGCAGCGTAGTCGCCGGGACAACGAGCGCAGGGACCCAGTACTTC	CASSVVAGTTSAGTQYF
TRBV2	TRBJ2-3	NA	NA	TGTGCCAGCACGGGACAATCAACGCAGTATTTT	CASTGQSTQYF
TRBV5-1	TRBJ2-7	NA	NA	TGCGCCAGCAGCTCTAGGGACCGATCCTACGAGCAGTACTTC	CASSSRDRSYEQYF
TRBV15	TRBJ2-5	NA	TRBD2	TGTGCCACCAGCCAGCGGGGGGGCCGCGAGACCCAGTACTTC	CATSQRGGRETQYF
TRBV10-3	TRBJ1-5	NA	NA	TGTGCCATCAGTGACGGAACAGGTTATAGCAATCAGCCCCAGCATTTT	CAISDGTGYSNQPQHF
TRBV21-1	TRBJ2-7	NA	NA	TGTGCCAGCAGCAACCACGCCCTAGCAACAGGGTGGGGGAGCTCCGAGCAGTACTTC	CASSNHALATGWGSSEQYF
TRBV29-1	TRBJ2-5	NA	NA	TGCAGCGTTGGGGGGGGCCCCGAGACCCAGTACTTC	CSVGGGPETQYF
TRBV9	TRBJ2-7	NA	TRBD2	TGTGCCAGCAGCCCAGCGGGGGGAAGCTCCTACGAGCAGTACTTC	CASSPAGGSSYEQYF
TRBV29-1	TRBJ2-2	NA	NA	TGCAGCGTTCGGACGGCGGACGGGGAGCTGTTTTTT	CSVRTADGELFF